The 17 T cell receptor beta chains below come from one sample, sequenced in a study of blood T cell repertoires in COVID-19. Sequenced by immunoSEQ multiplex PCR; TCRdb stores in-frame clones only, minus some. Seen here are approximately 240,000 clones, around 90% observed once, and the top ten hold roughly 6%. The sample taken for sequencing was PBMCs or T cells enriched from blood (not recorded which). These receptors came from a woman aged 30 to 39 with acute COVID-19.

The genes are TRBV18 and TRBJ1-4, with 7 bases that match TRBD1. Germline CDR1 reads KGHSH; CDR2 reads LQKENI. The length of the CDR3 is 14 residues. V was clipped by 4 bases and J by 8 bases; unmatched bases: 7. CDR3 sequence reads: CASSRAGTDEKLFF. The CDR3 DNA reads as TGTGCCAGCTCACGAGCCGGGACAGACGAAAAACTGTTTTTT.

This clone was found once. The chain couples TRBV5-1 to TRBJ2-6, with D unclear. The V gene's germline CDR1 is SGHRS and CDR2 YFSETQ. V was pared by 4 bases and J by 1 base, with 9 bases between. The CDR3 loop spans 15 amino acids. CDR3 protein: CASSTLLSGANVLTF. Written as DNA, the CDR3 is TGCGCCAGCAGCACCTTACTTTCTGGGGCCAACGTCCTGACTTTC.

Only one count was recorded for this clone. This rearrangement joins TRBV2 to TRBJ1-2, with 7 bases identical to TRBD1. The CDR3 covers 15 residues. Germline loops: CDR1 SNHLY, CDR2 FYNNEI. With V trimmed by 3 bases and J by 4 bases, 8 bases remained unmatched. The CDR3 reads CASSDGRGRSYGYTF. CDR3 coding DNA: TGTGCCAGCAGTGATGGAAGGGGGCGCAGCTATGGCTACACCTTC. Full variable domain (outside the CDR3, taken from reference TRBV2 and TRBJ1-2): EPEVTQTPSHQVTQMGQEVILRCVPISNHLYFYWYRQILGQKVEFLVSFYNNEISEKSEIFDDQFSVERPDGSNFTLKIRSTKLEDSAMYFCASSDGRGRSYGYTFGSGTRLTVV.

Written as DNA, the CDR3 is TGTGCCAGCAGTTACTCTTCAGGCCATAATTCACCCCTCCACTTT. Protein product: CASSYSSGHNSPLHF. The genes are TRBV6-5 and TRBJ1-6; D gene uncertain. Germline lookup yields CDR1 MNHEY and CDR2 SVGAGI. Trimming removed 0 bases from V and 5 bases from J, with 8 bases in between. The CDR3 is 15 amino acids.

Remarks on this clone: In the same sample, other DNA sequences code for this CDR3. The rearrangement uses TRBV28 and TRBJ1-2; D remains unclear. Trimming cost V 2 bases and J 3 bases, with 4 bases left between them. Germline CDR1 MDHEN, CDR2 SYDVKM. CDR3 length equals 12 residues. The CDR3 bases are TGTGCCAGCAGTTTAACTGACTATGGCTACACCTTC. Translated: CASSLTDYGYTF.

The gene calls are TRBV28 and TRBJ2-7; TRBD1 matches 8 bases. This CDR3 region has 15 residues. The V and J ends lost 3 bases and 4 bases, in that order; junction bases with no gene match: 8. Looked up from germline, CDR1 is MDHEN and CDR2 is SYDVKM. CDR3 protein: CASSFRTGWVYEQYF. The CDR3, as DNA: TGTGCCAGCAGTTTCCGGACAGGGTGGGTGTACGAGCAGTACTTC.

This clone was found a few times. The chain recombines TRBV2 with TRBJ1-1; TRBD1 is a possible D gene (6 bases). The CDR3 is 15 residues long. Trimming pared 6 bases from V and 1 base from J, leaving 15 bases between. Germline V gives CDR1 SNHLY, CDR2 FYNNEI. The CDR3 is CASRSPQTGNTEAFF. The CDR3 DNA reads TGTGCCAGCAGGAGTCCGCAGACAGGGAACACTGAAGCTTTCTTT.

This rearrangement joins TRBV2 to TRBJ2-4; possible D gene TRBD2, 5 bases. V was cut by 6 bases and J by 2 bases, with 11 bases left in between. The CDR3 has 14 amino acids. Germline V gives CDR1 SNHLY, CDR2 FYNNEI. The CDR3 DNA reads TGTGCCAGCAGCGGACGAGGGTCCAAAAACATTCAGTACTTC. It codes for CASSGRGSKNIQYF. Supplemented by reference TRBV2 and TRBJ2-4, the full variable domain reads EPEVTQTPSHQVTQMGQEVILRCVPISNHLYFYWYRQILGQKVEFLVSFYNNEISEKSEIFDDQFSVERPDGSNFTLKIRSTKLEDSAMYFCASSGRGSKNIQYFGAGTRLSVL.

This chain joins TRBV12-5 and TRBJ1-1; no definite D call. CDR1 and CDR2 from the germline V gene are LGHNT and FRNRAP. V was clipped by 2 bases and J by 1 base, with 5 bases between them. This CDR3 has 13 residues. The CDR3 DNA follows: TGTGCTAGTGGTTTGTATTCGAACACTGAAGCTTTCTTT. Amino acids: CASGLYSNTEAFF.

The chain links TRBV6-5 to TRBJ1-1, with 7 bases aligning to TRBD1. Unmatched junction bases numbered 8, after V lost 5 bases and J lost 5 bases. Germline V lookup: CDR1 MNHEY, CDR2 SVGAGI. CDR3 length equals 14 residues. The CDR3: CASSLTGQGTEAFF. The CDR3 region has the DNA TGTGCCAGCAGTCTGACAGGGCAGGGGACTGAAGCTTTCTTT.

V usage is TRBV29-1 and J usage is TRBJ2-7, with D possibly matching TRBD1 (5 bases). The V gene's germline CDR1 is SQVTM and CDR2 ANQGSEA. There are 13 residues in the CDR3. V was cut by 4 bases and J by 2 bases, with 12 bases left in between. This CDR3 is CSVAGLGPYEQYF. The DNA of the CDR3 is TGCAGCGTTGCAGGGCTAGGTCCCTACGAGCAGTACTTC.

The CDR3 coding sequence is TGTGCCAGCAGCCCTAGCGGAGCGGGAAGGACCTACAATGAGCAGTTCTTC. This codes for CASSPSGAGRTYNEQFF. This chain connects TRBV7-9 to TRBJ2-1; 7 bases map to TRBD2. Germline CDR1 SEHNR, CDR2 FQNEAQ (reference sequence). Unmatched junction bases numbered 12, after V lost 5 bases and J lost 2 bases. The CDR3 consists of 17 residues. Together with reference TRBV7-9 and TRBJ2-1, the CDR3 gives the full variable domain: DTGVSQNPRHKITKRGQNVTFRCDPISEHNRLYWYRQTLGQGPEFLTYFQNEAQLEKSRLLSDRFSAERPKGSFSTLEIQRTEQGDSAMYLCASSPSGAGRTYNEQFFGPGTRLTVL.

This clone has just one count. The chain employs TRBV10-3 and TRBJ2-2; 10 bases are shared with TRBD2. This CDR3 is 14 amino acids long. The germline V gene encodes CDR1 ENHRY and CDR2 SYGVKD. V shed 10 bases, J shed 7 bases, and the junction held 9 bases outside the gene matches. CDR3 sequence reads: CATTLAGDNGELFF. The CDR3 bases are TGTGCCACCACGCTAGCGGGAGACAACGGGGAGCTGTTTTTT.

The CDR3 reads CASSFTRDQETQYF. The CDR3 DNA sequence: TGTGCCAGCAGCTTCACTAGGGACCAAGAGACCCAGTACTTC. The gene calls are TRBV5-8 and TRBJ2-5, with D possibly being TRBD2 (5 bases). V was clipped by 2 bases and J by 0 bases, with 8 bases between them. Germline CDR1 SGHTS, CDR2 YDEGEE. This CDR3 is built from 14 residues.

The chain employs TRBV9 and TRBJ2-3; D perhaps matches TRBD2 (5 bases). This CDR3 has 15 amino acids. The V end was cut by 0 bases, the J end by 2 bases, with 10 bases between. Germline V gene sequence: CDR1 SGDLS, CDR2 YYNGEE. CDR3 nucleotide sequence: TGTGCCAGCAGCGTAGTTGGACTTTTCACAGATACGCAGTATTTT. Encoded protein: CASSVVGLFTDTQYF.

This rearrangement joins TRBV10-3 to TRBJ2-3; 8 bases match TRBD2. Germline V gene sequence: CDR1 ENHRY, CDR2 SYGVKD. This CDR3 contains 16 residues. Germline trimming cut 3 bases from V and 4 bases from J; bases unmatched to any gene: 9. The CDR3 nucleotides are TGTGCCATCAGTGACCGCGGGGGGTCCCGACCAGATACGCAGTATTTT. Protein: CAISDRGGSRPDTQYF.

The rearrangement links TRBV10-3 to TRBJ2-2; D is perhaps TRBD1 (5 bases). From germline, CDR1 is ENHRY and CDR2 SYGVKD. V lost 3 bases, J lost 5 bases, and 22 bases lay in between. The CDR3 length is 18 residues. The CDR3 coding sequence is TGTGCCATCAGTGAAAGACCCATAAGGGGTCCTAATACCGGGGAGCTGTTTTTT. Translating gives CAISERPIRGPNTGELFF.